These T cell receptor beta chains were read from a single sample in a study of blood T cells in healthy people across ages. A single record per CDR3 protein comes from TCRdb applying MiXCR to the 5' RACE reads. The repertoire holds fewer than 650,000 distinct CDR3 sequences, with roughly a quarter as singletons. These records were also assigned to another study, of T cells of mothers and their children.

Material for sequencing was blood. All receptors come from a boy younger than 10 in good health. Each CDR3 is given with its conserved first and last residue. A D gene is named only where the DNA matches it firmly. Not all rows give a size; the values are once, few, many and, for expanded clones, a class.

j_call | clone_size | v_call | cdr3_length | d_call | cdr3_aa | cdr3_nt
TRBJ2-2 | - | TRBV5-1 | 19 | TRBD2 | CASSLEPAGGVRNAGELFF | TGCGCCAGCAGCTTGGAGCCAGCGGGAGGAGTCCGTAACGCCGGGGAGCTGTTTTTT
TRBJ2-7 | - | TRBV20-1 | 10 | - | CSARDYEQYF | TGCAGTGCTAGGGACTACGAGCAGTACTTC
TRBJ2-5 | - | TRBV10-1 | 13 | - | CASSDQYQETQYF | TGCGCCAGCAGTGACCAGTACCAAGAGACCCAGTACTTC
TRBJ2-1 | few | TRBV5-1 | 14 | - | CASSAGTLYNEQFF | TGCGCCAGCAGCGCCGGGACTCTTTACAATGAGCAGTTCTTC
TRBJ1-1 | - | TRBV6-6 | 12 | - | CASLAGATEAFF | TGTGCCAGCCTGGCAGGGGCCACTGAAGCTTTCTTT
TRBJ1-4 | - | TRBV27 | 14 | - | CASSLGTYNEKLFF | TGTGCCAGCAGTTTGGGGACGTATAATGAAAAACTGTTTTTT
TRBJ1-1 | - | TRBV20-1 | 14 | - | CSALEDARGTEAFF | TGCAGTGCTCTTGAGGACGCCAGGGGCACTGAAGCTTTCTTT
TRBJ1-1 | - | TRBV19 | 14 | TRBD1 | CASSIDLGTDEAFF | TGTGCCAGTAGTATAGATCTAGGGACAGATGAAGCTTTCTTT
TRBJ2-1 | - | TRBV5-5 | 12 | - | CASSPSTNEQFF | TGTGCCAGCAGCCCCTCAACCAATGAGCAGTTCTTC
TRBJ2-5 | many | TRBV10-3 | 13 | - | CAISLGDQETQYF | TGTGCCATCAGTTTGGGCGACCAAGAGACCCAGTACTTC
TRBJ2-7 | few | TRBV2 | 13 | - | CASSDRYTYEQYF | TGTGCCAGCAGTGACCGATATACTTACGAGCAGTACTTC